This TCR beta chain originates from a study of blood T cell repertoires in COVID-19. As for the study in general: Samples of COVID-19 (acute and convalescent) were obtained from the United States, Italy and Spain. T cells, B-cell-depleted T cells, or PBMCs supplied cDNA or gDNA.

This clone appeared a few times. Recovered Cohort 3 donors showed two negative PCRs, clearance, or symptom resolution. CDR1 is LGHNA and CDR2 is YSLEER in the germline V gene. The length of the CDR3 is 18 residues. The V end was cut by 0 bases, the J end by 5 bases, with 17 bases between. In the original workflow: Reference gene primer amplification yielded estimated nucleated cell counts. Profiled with immunoSEQ multiplex PCR; TCRdb holds only in-frame clones, not every one. That table gives V, J and clone size, and the DNA gave D and trimming. This sample has approximately 250,000 clones, with just under 85% found just once.

Specimen: PBMCs or T cells enriched from blood (not recorded which). The chain couples TRBV4-3 to TRBJ1-6, with D maybe TRBD1 (6 bases). The TCR was taken from a middle-aged man who had recovered from COVID-19. CDR3 in DNA: TGCGCCAGCAGCCAAGAGAGGCAGGGGCCCTCGAATAATTCACCCCTCCACTTT. Amino acids: CASSQERQGPSNNSPLHF.